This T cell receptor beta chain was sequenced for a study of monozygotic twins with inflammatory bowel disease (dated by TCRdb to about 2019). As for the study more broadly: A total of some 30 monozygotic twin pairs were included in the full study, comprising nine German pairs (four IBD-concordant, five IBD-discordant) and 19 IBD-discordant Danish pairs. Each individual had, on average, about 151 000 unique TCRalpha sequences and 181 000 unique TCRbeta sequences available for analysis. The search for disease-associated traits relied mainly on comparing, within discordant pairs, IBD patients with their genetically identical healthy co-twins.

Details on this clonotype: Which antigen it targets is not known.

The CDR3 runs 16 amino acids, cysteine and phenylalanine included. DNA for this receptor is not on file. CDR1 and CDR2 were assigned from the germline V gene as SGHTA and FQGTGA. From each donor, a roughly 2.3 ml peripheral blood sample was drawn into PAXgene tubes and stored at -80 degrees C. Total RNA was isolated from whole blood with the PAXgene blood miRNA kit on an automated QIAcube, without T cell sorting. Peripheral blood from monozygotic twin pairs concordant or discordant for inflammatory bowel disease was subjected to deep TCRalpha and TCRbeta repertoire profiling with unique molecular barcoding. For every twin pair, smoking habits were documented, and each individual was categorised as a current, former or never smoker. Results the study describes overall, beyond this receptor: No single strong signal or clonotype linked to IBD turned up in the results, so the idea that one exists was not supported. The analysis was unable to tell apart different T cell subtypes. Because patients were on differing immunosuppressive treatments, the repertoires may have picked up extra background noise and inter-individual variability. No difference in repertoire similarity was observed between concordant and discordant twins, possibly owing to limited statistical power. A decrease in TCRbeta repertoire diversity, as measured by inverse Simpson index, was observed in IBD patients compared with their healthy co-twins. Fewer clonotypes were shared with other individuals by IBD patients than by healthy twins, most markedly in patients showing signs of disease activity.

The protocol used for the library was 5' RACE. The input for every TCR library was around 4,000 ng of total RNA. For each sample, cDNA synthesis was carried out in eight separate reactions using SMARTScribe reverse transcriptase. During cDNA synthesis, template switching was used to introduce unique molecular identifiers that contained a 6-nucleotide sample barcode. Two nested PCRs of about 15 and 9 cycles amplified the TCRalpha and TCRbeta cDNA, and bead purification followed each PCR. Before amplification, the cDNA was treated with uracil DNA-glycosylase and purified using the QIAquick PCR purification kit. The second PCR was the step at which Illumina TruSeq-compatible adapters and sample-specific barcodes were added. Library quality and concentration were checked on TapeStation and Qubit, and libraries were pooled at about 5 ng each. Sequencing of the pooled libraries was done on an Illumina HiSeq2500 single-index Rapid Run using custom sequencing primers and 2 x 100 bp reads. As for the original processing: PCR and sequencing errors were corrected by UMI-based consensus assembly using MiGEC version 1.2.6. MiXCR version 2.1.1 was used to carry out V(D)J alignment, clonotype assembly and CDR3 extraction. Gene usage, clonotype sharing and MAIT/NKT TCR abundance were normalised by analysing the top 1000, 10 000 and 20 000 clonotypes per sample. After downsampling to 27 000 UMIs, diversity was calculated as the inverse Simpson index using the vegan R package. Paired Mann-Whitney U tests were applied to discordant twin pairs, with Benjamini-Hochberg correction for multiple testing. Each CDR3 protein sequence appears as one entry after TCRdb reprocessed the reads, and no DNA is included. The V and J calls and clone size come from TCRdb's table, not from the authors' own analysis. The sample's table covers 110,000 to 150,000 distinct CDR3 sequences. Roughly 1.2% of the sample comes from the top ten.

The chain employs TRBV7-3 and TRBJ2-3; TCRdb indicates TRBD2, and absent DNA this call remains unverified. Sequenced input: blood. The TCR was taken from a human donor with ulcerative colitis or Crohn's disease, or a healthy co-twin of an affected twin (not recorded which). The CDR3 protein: CASSASLASPTDTQYF.